This TCR beta chain was found in a study of stem cell transplantation in POMP-related autoinflammatory disease. Study details: Through one year post-transplant, neutrophils and platelets were 100% of graft donor origin.

Profiled with immunoSEQ multiplex PCR; TCRdb holds only in-frame clones, not every one. This sample has roughly 70,000 clones, with roughly 90% found just once. The CDR3 sequence is 18 residues long. V was shortened by 12 bases and J by 0 bases, with 25 bases between the two germline ends. Germline V gives CDR1 KGHDR, CDR2 SFDVKD. The sequencing used CD4+ T cells from PBMCs, collected after stem cell transplantation. This clonotype was sampled from a human patient with POMP-related autoinflammation and immune dysregulation (PRAID). Part of the T cells may come from the graft donor. The chain links TRBV24-1 to TRBJ2-2; D is possibly TRBD1 (7 bases). The chain's CDR3 is CAVGGRGLISANTGELFF. The CDR3 DNA reads TGTGCCGTAGGGGGCCGGGGACTTATAAGCGCGAACACCGGGGAGCTGTTTTTT.